This passage covers 26 T cell receptor beta chains from one sample sequenced in a study of shared clonotypes between healthy human individuals. Terminally differentiated effector memory CD45RA+ cells were excluded by CCR7 positive selection of CD45RO-negative cells. Assay: immunoSEQ multiplex PCR; the TCRdb copy retains only in-frame clones and omits some. There are around 620,000 clones in the sample; 90% to 95% occur only once, and approximately 0.12% lies in the top ten. The sequenced sample was naive CD8+ T cells sorted from blood. These receptors were taken from a woman in her 30s in good health.

The chain recombines TRBV7-9 with TRBJ2-1; no definite D call. Trimming stripped 1 base from V and 7 bases from J, with 8 bases between. CDR1 SEHNR and CDR2 FQNEAQ come from the germline V gene (reference sequence). The length of the CDR3 is 13 residues. The CDR3 region is CASSLGVGNEQFF. CDR3 nucleotide sequence: TGTGCCAGCAGCTTAGGGGTAGGTAATGAGCAGTTCTTC. Variable domain in full (rest from reference TRBV7-9 and TRBJ2-1): DTGVSQNPRHKITKRGQNVTFRCDPISEHNRLYWYRQTLGQGPEFLTYFQNEAQLEKSRLLSDRFSAERPKGSFSTLEIQRTEQGDSAMYLCASSLGVGNEQFFGPGTRLTVL.

The chain has TRBV19 and TRBJ2-7; perhaps TRBD2 as D (6 bases). From germline, CDR1 is LNHDA and CDR2 SQIVND (reference sequence). CDR3 length equals 14 residues. V was clipped by 3 bases and J by 3 bases, with 12 bases between them. The CDR3 reads CASSIGGLFYEQYF. For the CDR3, the DNA is TGTGCCAGTAGTATCGGGGGACTCTTCTACGAGCAGTACTTC.

The gene calls are TRBV27 and TRBJ1-2; TRBD1 matches at 10 bases. Germline CDR1 MNHEY, CDR2 SMNVEV (reference sequence). J lost 2 bases, V lost 2 bases, and 5 bases had no gene match. This CDR3 comprises 16 residues. The CDR3 region has the DNA TGTGCCAGCAGTTTAGCCGGGACAGGGGCGAACTATGGCTACACCTTC. It translates to CASSLAGTGANYGYTF.

This rearrangement joins TRBV7-8 to TRBJ1-4; D possibly corresponds to TRBD1 (6 bases). There are 15 residues in the CDR3. The V gene lost 5 bases and the J gene lost 5 bases, with 15 bases spanning the gap. Germline CDR1 and CDR2: SGHVS and FQNEAQ. In DNA form, the CDR3 reads TGTGCCAGCAGCAACTACAGGGTATTGAATGAAAAACTGTTTTTT. Translated, it gives CASSNYRVLNEKLFF.

The rearrangement joins TRBV28 to TRBJ2-1, with 9 bases fitting TRBD1. The germline CDR1 and CDR2 sequences are MDHEN and SYDVKM. The CDR3 has 14 residues. Trimming at V came to 6 bases and at J to 6 bases, leaving 6 bases not matched to a gene. Here the CDR3 reads CASRSGTGINEQFF. CDR3 DNA: TGTGCCAGCAGGTCCGGGACAGGGATCAATGAGCAGTTCTTC. The full variable domain, rest sourced from reference TRBV28 and TRBJ2-1, is DVKVTQSSRYLVKRTGEKVFLECVQDMDHENMFWYRQDPGLGLRLIYFSYDVKMKEKGDIPEGYSVSREKKERFSLILESASTNQTSMYLCASRSGTGINEQFFGPGTRLTVL.

Of note for this clone: The sample has other DNA sequences that encode this CDR3 too. The rearrangement uses TRBV4-1 and TRBJ1-5; TRBD1 matches 7 bases. Unmatched junction bases numbered 6, after V lost 4 bases and J lost 6 bases. The V gene's germline CDR1 is MGHRA and CDR2 YSYEKL. This CDR3 contains 14 residues. Written as DNA, the CDR3 is TGCGCCAGCAGCCCTAGACAGGGAGGTCAGCCCCAGCATTTT. Its translation is CASSPRQGGQPQHF.

The chain joins TRBV25-1 to TRBJ1-4; tentative D call: TRBD1 (5 bases). The V end was cut by 2 bases, the J end by 0 bases, with 10 bases between. The V gene's germline CDR1 is MGHDK and CDR2 SYGVNS. The CDR3 sequence is 16 residues long. The CDR3 bases are TGTGCCAGCAGTGAAATCGGACACTCAACTAATGAAAAACTGTTTTTT. Translating it yields CASSEIGHSTNEKLFF. Variable domain in full (rest from reference TRBV25-1 and TRBJ1-4): EADIYQTPRYLVIGTGKKITLECSQTMGHDKMYWYQQDPGMELHLIHYSYGVNSTEKGDLSSESTVSRIRTEHFPLTLESARPSHTSQYLCASSEIGHSTNEKLFFGSGTQLSVL.

The chain has TRBV19 and TRBJ2-7; D is perhaps TRBD2 (5 bases). The CDR3 length is 13 residues. Germline CDR1 is LNHDA and CDR2 is SQIVND (reference sequence). The V and J ends lost 6 bases and 4 bases respectively, with 13 bases between them. The CDR3 is CASSWEHQYEQYF. CDR3 coding DNA: TGTGCCAGTAGCTGGGAGCACCAGTACGAGCAGTACTTC.

The chain employs TRBV9 and TRBJ2-7; 10 positions match TRBD2. The length of the CDR3 is 17 residues. Trimming cost V 4 bases and J 3 bases; bases outside gene matches: 13. Germline assignment: CDR1 SGDLS and CDR2 YYNGEE. In DNA, the CDR3 is TGTGCCAGCAGCCCTCAACGGACTAGCGGTCGTAACTACGAGCAGTACTTC. Amino acid sequence: CASSPQRTSGRNYEQYF.

The rearrangement links TRBV11-2 to TRBJ2-7, with 11 bases fitting TRBD2. The germline CDR1 and CDR2 sequences are SGHAT and FQNNGV. This CDR3 has 16 residues. Germline trimming cut 5 bases from V and 7 bases from J; bases unmatched to any gene: 13. The CDR3 nucleotides are TGTGCCAGCAGCATCGTACTAGCGGGAGAAGAGGGGGAGCAGTACTTC. This sequence encodes CASSIVLAGEEGEQYF.

V and J are TRBV7-6 and TRBJ1-5; D call uncertain. The CDR3 has 13 residues. Germline V gives CDR1 SGHVS, CDR2 FNYEAQ. The V gene lost 4 bases and the J gene lost 4 bases, with 8 bases spanning the gap. DNA for the CDR3: TGTGCCAGCAGCTCGGGTGCGAATCAGCCCCAGCATTTT. Its translation is CASSSGANQPQHF.

The rearrangement uses TRBV15 and TRBJ2-7, with 10 bases aligning to TRBD1. J lost 3 bases, V lost 5 bases, and 7 bases had no gene match. The CDR3 is 15 residues long. Germline-derived CDR1 and CDR2 are LNHNV and YYDKDF (reference sequence). As DNA, the CDR3 is TGTGCCACCAGCTCCCGGGACAGGGGTAACTACGAGCAGTACTTC. This encodes CATSSRDRGNYEQYF.

This chain joins TRBV28 and TRBJ1-5; a possible D gene is TRBD1 (5 bases). Trimming removed 3 bases from V and 7 bases from J, with 19 bases in between. Germline-derived CDR1 and CDR2 are MDHEN and SYDVKM. This CDR3 contains 16 residues. The CDR3 sequence is CASSFFPAEGRQPQHF. The CDR3 DNA sequence: TGTGCCAGCAGTTTTTTTCCGGCGGAGGGGCGGCAGCCCCAGCATTTT.

The genes are TRBV27 and TRBJ1-2, with D unclear. The ends were cut back, 5 bases at V and 0 bases at J, with 19 bases in the middle. CDR1 and CDR2 from the germline V gene are MNHEY and SMNVEV (reference sequence). CDR3 length: 17 amino acids. The CDR3 DNA sequence: TGTGCCAGCAGTACCCCCGAGGGAGGGAAGGCTAACTATGGCTACACCTTC. Translation gives CASSTPEGGKANYGYTF.

This clone occurred once. This sample also contains other DNA sequences that code for the same CDR3. J is TRBJ1-5 and V is TRBV28, with a weak D call TRBD1 (6 bases). Germline CDR1 MDHEN, CDR2 SYDVKM. Trimming pared 6 bases from V and 1 base from J, leaving 10 bases between. The CDR3 has 14 amino acids. In DNA form, the CDR3 reads TGTGCCAGCAGCCCACAGGGAAGCAATCAGCCCCAGCATTTT. This translates into CASSPQGSNQPQHF.

CDR3 loop: CASSSGSDGANVLTF. CDR3 in DNA: TGTGCCAGCAGCTCGGGCAGCGATGGGGCCAACGTCCTGACTTTC. This chain joins TRBV5-4 and TRBJ2-6, with no clear D. This CDR3 spans 15 amino acids. From germline, CDR1 is SGHNT and CDR2 YYREEE (reference sequence). Trimming left V 3 bases short and J 3 bases short, with 10 bases between.

The genes are TRBV19 and TRBJ2-1, with 8 bases fitting TRBD2. The CDR3 runs to 15 residues. After removal of 5 bases from V and 5 bases from J, the junction contained 8 bases not matched to a gene. Germline loops: CDR1 LNHDA, CDR2 SQIVND (reference sequence). The CDR3 loop reads CASSSLREGDNEQFF. The CDR3 bases are TGTGCCAGTAGTTCTTTACGGGAGGGGGACAATGAGCAGTTCTTC.

This clone appeared a few times. V is TRBV4-1 and J is TRBJ1-2; 8 nucleotides line up with TRBD1. V dropped 1 base and J dropped 4; count of bases not matched to a gene: 2. CDR3 length: 14 residues. Germline V gene sequence: CDR1 MGHRA, CDR2 YSYEKL. The CDR3: CASSQGQGTYGYTF. The CDR3 bases are TGCGCCAGCAGCCAAGGACAGGGGACCTATGGCTACACCTTC.

To note about this clone: Other DNA variants within this sample encode the same CDR3. This chain links TRBV28 with TRBJ2-3, with D uncertain. CDR3 length equals 15 residues. The V and J ends lost 1 base and 2 bases respectively, with 10 bases between them. CDR1 is MDHEN, CDR2 SYDVKM, per germline. The CDR3 coding sequence is TGTGCCAGCAGTTTATTGGATAGCTCCACAGATACGCAGTATTTT. It yields the protein CASSLLDSSTDTQYF. Combining the CDR3 with reference TRBV28 and TRBJ2-3 gives the whole variable domain DVKVTQSSRYLVKRTGEKVFLECVQDMDHENMFWYRQDPGLGLRLIYFSYDVKMKEKGDIPEGYSVSREKKERFSLILESASTNQTSMYLCASSLLDSSTDTQYFGPGTRLTVL.

The V and J genes are TRBV27 and TRBJ1-1, with no clear D. The CDR3 extends over 15 amino acids. The V gene's germline CDR1 is MNHEY and CDR2 SMNVEV (reference sequence). The V gene lost 0 bases and the J gene lost 5 bases, with 13 bases spanning the gap. Here the CDR3 DNA reads TGTGCCAGCAGTTTATCGGGGAGGTTGAGGACTGAAGCTTTCTTT. This gives the protein CASSLSGRLRTEAFF.

The V and J genes are TRBV4-2 and TRBJ2-7; 7 bases are shared with TRBD2. The CDR3 loop spans 16 amino acids. Per germline, CDR1 LGHNA and CDR2 YNFKEQ. The junction had 7 bases not matched to a gene; V was cut back by 2 bases and J by 0 bases. DNA for the CDR3: TGTGCCAGCAGCCAAACGGGGGGAGCGAGCTCCTACGAGCAGTACTTC. Residues: CASSQTGGASSYEQYF.

This clone has just one count. The chain is built from TRBV5-8 and TRBJ2-3; D is perhaps TRBD1 (5 bases). CDR3 length: 17 amino acids. CDR1 SGHTS and CDR2 YDEGEE come from the germline V gene. The V gene lost 6 bases and the J gene lost 0 bases, with 20 bases spanning the gap. CDR3 sequence reads: CASTPPTGATSTDTQYF. The CDR3 DNA is TGTGCCAGCACCCCGCCGACTGGGGCCACTAGCACAGATACGCAGTATTTT.

V and J are TRBV29-1 and TRBJ2-7, with D unclear. V was trimmed by 3 bases and J by 3 bases, leaving 9 bases between them. The CDR3 loop spans 12 amino acids. Germline loops: CDR1 SQVTM, CDR2 ANQGSEA. This chain's CDR3 is CSVEAGHYEQYF. CDR3 coding DNA: TGCAGCGTTGAGGCCGGCCACTACGAGCAGTACTTC.

This rearrangement joins TRBV13 to TRBJ2-1, with 8 bases lining up with TRBD2. Germline V gives CDR1 PRHDT, CDR2 FYEKMQ (reference sequence). Losses at the gene ends were 5 bases for V and 8 bases for J; bases not matched to a gene: 11. This CDR3 region has 15 residues. The CDR3 DNA follows: TGTGCCAGCAGCCCCCGGGAGGGCCTTATGGATGAGCAGTTCTTC. As protein: CASSPREGLMDEQFF.

V gene TRBV27 combines with J gene TRBJ2-7, with 7 positions matching TRBD2. The germline gives CDR1 MNHEY, CDR2 SMNVEV (reference sequence). V shed 5 bases and J 5 bases; nucleotides not matched to a gene: 12. The CDR3 spans 15 residues. The CDR3 DNA sequence: TGTGCCAGCAGTCCCCTCCCCAGACTAGCTAACGAGCAGTACTTC. Protein: CASSPLPRLANEQYF.

The rearrangement joins TRBV28 to TRBJ2-2; D unresolved. The germline V and J ends were trimmed by 7 bases and 5 bases, with 11 bases remaining between them. This CDR3 has 13 residues. Germline V CDR1 and CDR2: MDHEN, SYDVKM. This chain's CDR3 is CASTLTVTGELFF. CDR3 sequence (DNA): TGTGCCAGCACCCTAACGGTGACCGGGGAGCTGTTTTTT. Drawing the rest from reference TRBV28 and TRBJ2-2, the complete variable domain is DVKVTQSSRYLVKRTGEKVFLECVQDMDHENMFWYRQDPGLGLRLIYFSYDVKMKEKGDIPEGYSVSREKKERFSLILESASTNQTSMYLCASTLTVTGELFFGEGSRLTVL.